The rows below give T cell receptor beta chains drawn from one sample of a study of T cells in Graves' hyperthyroidism and ophthalmopathy. From the multiplex PCR reads, TCRdb called clonotypes with MiXCR, one entry per CDR3 protein. The sample comprises 350,000 to 450,000 distinct CDR3 sequences, about 17% of which are singletons, and more than 30% rests with the top ten. Sequencing was performed on blood. These receptor sequences come from a woman aged 25 to 39 with Graves' hyperthyroidism that later progressed to Graves' ophthalmopathy. Each CDR3 is given with its conserved first and last residue. D genes are given only for firm matches. Some rows mark clone size as missing; the rest say once, few, many or name a class of expanded clone.

V gene: TRBV29-1; clone size: -; D gene: TRBD1; J gene: TRBJ2-2; CDR3 DNA: TGCAGCGCGACCGGGACAGGCTACACCGGGGAGCTGTTTTTT; CDR3 protein: CSATGTGYTGELFF
V gene: TRBV5-8; clone size: many; D gene: TRBD1; J gene: TRBJ2-7; CDR3 DNA: TGTGCCAGCAGCGGGAGTGACAGGGTCGTCTCCTACGAGCAGTACTTC; CDR3 protein: CASSGSDRVVSYEQYF
V gene: TRBV6-1; clone size: many; D gene: -; J gene: TRBJ1-5; CDR3 DNA: TGTGCCAGCAGTCCCGATGTAGGGTATCAGCCCCAGCATTTT; CDR3 protein: CASSPDVGYQPQHF
V gene: TRBV6-5; clone size: many; D gene: TRBD1; J gene: TRBJ1-2; CDR3 DNA: TGTGCCAGCAGTTACTCGGGGACAGAAAACTATGGCTACACCTTC; CDR3 protein: CASSYSGTENYGYTF
V gene: TRBV6-1; clone size: many; D gene: -; J gene: TRBJ1-1; CDR3 DNA: TGTGCCAGCAGTGAAGCAAGACGGGAAGAAGCTTTCTTT; CDR3 protein: CASSEARREEAFF
V gene: TRBV7-8; clone size: many; D gene: -; J gene: TRBJ1-5; CDR3 DNA: TGTGCCAGCAGCTTAAGGGGGGGGAACAATCAGCCCCAGCATTTT; CDR3 protein: CASSLRGGNNQPQHF
V gene: TRBV6-1; clone size: few; D gene: TRBD1; J gene: TRBJ2-5; CDR3 DNA: TGTGCCCGCGCCCGGGACAGAGGGGAGACCCAGTACTTC; CDR3 protein: CARARDRGETQYF
V gene: TRBV6-1; clone size: few; D gene: -; J gene: TRBJ2-3; CDR3 DNA: TGTGCCAGCAGTGAAGCGCTCGGGGGTCCAGATACGCAGTATTTT; CDR3 protein: CASSEALGGPDTQYF
V gene: TRBV12-3/TRBV12-4; clone size: many; D gene: TRBD1; J gene: TRBJ2-7; CDR3 DNA: TGTGCCAGCAGTTTAGAGGGGACAGGGATCTACGAGCAGTACTTC; CDR3 protein: CASSLEGTGIYEQYF
V gene: TRBV28; clone size: many; D gene: -; J gene: TRBJ1-1; CDR3 DNA: TGTGCCAGCAGTTTACGGGTCGGGGGGCTCGGTACTGAAGCTTTCTTT; CDR3 protein: CASSLRVGGLGTEAFF
V gene: TRBV27; clone size: many; D gene: -; J gene: TRBJ1-2; CDR3 DNA: TGTGCCAGCAGTTTAGGAGGGATGCTTGGCTATGGCTACACCTTC; CDR3 protein: CASSLGGMLGYGYTF
V gene: TRBV28; clone size: many; D gene: -; J gene: TRBJ1-2; CDR3 DNA: TGTGCCAGCAGCTCAGGGGCCGCCTATGGCTACACCTTC; CDR3 protein: CASSSGAAYGYTF
V gene: TRBV5-1; clone size: many; D gene: -; J gene: TRBJ2-7; CDR3 DNA: TGCGCCAGCAGCTTGTCAGACTACGAGCAGTACTTC; CDR3 protein: CASSLSDYEQYF
V gene: TRBV27; clone size: -; D gene: -; J gene: TRBJ1-1; CDR3 DNA: TGTGCCAGCAAAACAGTGGATTTCGGGGGGGTGGACACTGAAGCTTTCTTT; CDR3 protein: CASKTVDFGGVDTEAFF
V gene: TRBV2; clone size: many; D gene: -; J gene: TRBJ1-4; CDR3 DNA: TGTGCCAGCAGAATGGACAGTCTAGGTGAAAAACTGTTTTTT; CDR3 protein: CASRMDSLGEKLFF
V gene: TRBV19; clone size: many; D gene: -; J gene: TRBJ1-1; CDR3 DNA: TGTGCCACAGTAAGCCCGTCCCGCTACACTGAAGCTTTCTTT; CDR3 protein: CATVSPSRYTEAFF
V gene: TRBV12-3/TRBV12-4; clone size: many; D gene: -; J gene: TRBJ1-2; CDR3 DNA: TGTGCCGCCGGCAGGACTGACTATGGCTACACCTTC; CDR3 protein: CAAGRTDYGYTF
V gene: TRBV30; clone size: -; D gene: -; J gene: TRBJ2-2; CDR3 DNA: TGTGCCTGGAGTTCGTGGGAAGGACAGATTTTT; CDR3 protein: CAWSSWEGQIF
V gene: TRBV3-1; clone size: once; D gene: -; J gene: TRBJ2-1; CDR3 DNA: TGTGCCAGCAGCCAAGGGACTCCCAGGTTCTTC; CDR3 protein: CASSQGTPRFF
V gene: TRBV3-1; clone size: few; D gene: TRBD1; J gene: TRBJ1-5; CDR3 DNA: TGTGCCAGCAGCCAGAATACAGGGGGCGGAATTTGGGATCAGCCCCAGCATTTT; CDR3 protein: CASSQNTGGGIWDQPQHF
V gene: TRBV28; clone size: many; D gene: -; J gene: TRBJ1-5; CDR3 DNA: TGTGCCAGCAGTTTATTACAGGACAACCATCAGCCCCAGCATTTT; CDR3 protein: CASSLLQDNHQPQHF
V gene: TRBV6-1; clone size: many; D gene: -; J gene: TRBJ1-1; CDR3 DNA: TGTGCCAGCAGCTGGCTAAGGAGTGGAACTTCTGAAGCTTTCTTT; CDR3 protein: CASSWLRSGTSEAFF
V gene: TRBV12-3/TRBV12-4; clone size: many; D gene: -; J gene: TRBJ2-1; CDR3 DNA: TGTGCCAGCAGTTCTGGGACCACCAATGAGCAGTTCTTC; CDR3 protein: CASSSGTTNEQFF
V gene: TRBV27; clone size: many; D gene: -; J gene: TRBJ2-7; CDR3 DNA: TGTGCCAGCAGTTTATCATCCGGGGACCGGACCTACGAGCAGTACTTC; CDR3 protein: CASSLSSGDRTYEQYF
V gene: TRBV2; clone size: many; D gene: TRBD1; J gene: TRBJ1-4; CDR3 DNA: TGTGCCAGCAGTTGGACAGGGGGCAAGGAAAAACTGTTTTTT; CDR3 protein: CASSWTGGKEKLFF
V gene: TRBV30; clone size: -; D gene: TRBD2; J gene: TRBJ2-7; CDR3 DNA: TGTGCCTGGAACCTAGCGGAGTACGAGCAGTACTTC; CDR3 protein: CAWNLAEYEQYF
V gene: TRBV27; clone size: many; D gene: -; J gene: TRBJ2-1; CDR3 DNA: TGTGCCAGCAGTTTTGACTCGTACAATGAGCAGTTCTTC; CDR3 protein: CASSFDSYNEQFF
V gene: TRBV18; clone size: few; D gene: -; J gene: TRBJ2-5; CDR3 DNA: TGTGCCAGCTCACCACAAGGGGACAAACCAACCCAGTACTTC; CDR3 protein: CASSPQGDKPTQYF
V gene: TRBV30; clone size: -; D gene: -; J gene: TRBJ2-3; CDR3 DNA: TGTGCCTGGAGTCCGCAGGGAGATACGCAGTATTTT; CDR3 protein: CAWSPQGDTQYF
V gene: TRBV27; clone size: many; D gene: -; J gene: TRBJ1-1; CDR3 DNA: TGTGCCAGCAGTTTATCTACCCAGACTGAAGCTTTCTTT; CDR3 protein: CASSLSTQTEAFF
V gene: TRBV28; clone size: -; D gene: -; J gene: TRBJ2-7; CDR3 DNA: TGTGCCAGCAAGGCCGGCGCCTACGAGCAGTACTTC; CDR3 protein: CASKAGAYEQYF
V gene: TRBV6-1; clone size: many; D gene: -; J gene: TRBJ2-7; CDR3 DNA: TGTGCCAGCAGGCCTTCAGGGAACCGCTACGAGCAGTACTTC; CDR3 protein: CASRPSGNRYEQYF